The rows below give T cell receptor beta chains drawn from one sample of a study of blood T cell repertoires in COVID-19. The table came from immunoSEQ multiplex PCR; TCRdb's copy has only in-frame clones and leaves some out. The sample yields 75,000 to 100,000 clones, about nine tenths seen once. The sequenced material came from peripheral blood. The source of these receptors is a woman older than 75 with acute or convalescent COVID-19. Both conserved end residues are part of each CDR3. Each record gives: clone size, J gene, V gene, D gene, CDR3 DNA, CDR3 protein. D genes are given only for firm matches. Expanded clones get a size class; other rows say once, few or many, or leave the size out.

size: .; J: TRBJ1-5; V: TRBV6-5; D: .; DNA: TGTGCCAGCAGAGGGACAACGAATAGCAATCAGCCCCAGCATTTT; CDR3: CASRGTTNSNQPQHF
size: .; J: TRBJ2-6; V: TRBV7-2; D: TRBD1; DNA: TGTGCCAGCAGCTTTGGTTGGGACAGGGGGCTTGGGGCCAACGTCCTGACTTTC; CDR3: CASSFGWDRGLGANVLTF
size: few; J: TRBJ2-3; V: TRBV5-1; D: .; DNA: TGCGCCAGCAGCGCCGGCTGGGGGGTGGGCACAGATACGCAGTATTTT; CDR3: CASSAGWGVGTDTQYF
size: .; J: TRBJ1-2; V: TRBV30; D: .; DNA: TGTGCCTGGAGTTCCCAGAGCAGGGTGAGGGGCTACACCTTC; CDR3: CAWSSQSRVRGYTF
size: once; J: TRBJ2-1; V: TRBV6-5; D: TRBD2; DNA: TGTGCCAGCCTTCGCGGGGGAGATAACAATGAGCAGTTCTTC; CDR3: CASLRGGDNNEQFF
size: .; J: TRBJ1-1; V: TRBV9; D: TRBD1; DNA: TGTGCCAGCAGCCCCGGGACAGGGGTCCTCACTGAAGCTTTCTTT; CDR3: CASSPGTGVLTEAFF
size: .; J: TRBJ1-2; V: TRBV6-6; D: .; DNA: TGTGCCAGCCAGGTGGGGATAGGGGTTGACTATGGCTACACCTTC; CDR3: CASQVGIGVDYGYTF
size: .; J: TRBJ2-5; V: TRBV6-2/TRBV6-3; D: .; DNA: TGTGCCAGCAGTTACGCCCGGGGTGGTCAAGAGACCCAGTACTTC; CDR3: CASSYARGGQETQYF
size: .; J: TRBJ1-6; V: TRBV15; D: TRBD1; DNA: TGTGCCACCAGCAGGACAGGGCCGAATAATTCACCCCTCCACTTT; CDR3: CATSRTGPNNSPLHF
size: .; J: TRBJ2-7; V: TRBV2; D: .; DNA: TGTGCCAGCAGTGAATCGGTTTCCTACGAGCAGTACTTC; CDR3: CASSESVSYEQYF
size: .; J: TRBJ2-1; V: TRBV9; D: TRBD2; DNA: TGTGCCAGCAGCGCCGGAGCGGGGGGGCCCAGGTGGGAGCAGTTCTTC; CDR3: CASSAGAGGPRWEQFF
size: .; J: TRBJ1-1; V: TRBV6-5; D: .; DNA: TGTGCCAGCACGCGCGGGGCCGATGTAGGTGAAGCTTTCTTT; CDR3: CASTRGADVGEAFF
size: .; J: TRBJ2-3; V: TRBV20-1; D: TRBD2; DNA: TGCAGTGCTAGTAGCGGGGGGGCCTCAACAGATACGCAGTATTTT; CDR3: CSASSGGASTDTQYF
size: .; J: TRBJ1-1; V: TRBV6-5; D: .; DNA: TGTGCCAGCAGTTCCCCCCGGGGGGCGGACACTGAAGCTTTCTTT; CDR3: CASSSPRGADTEAFF
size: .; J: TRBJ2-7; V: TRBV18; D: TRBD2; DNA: TGTGCCAGCTCACCTCGGGCTAGCGGGAGGGCCTCTCGATCCTACGAGCAGTACTTC; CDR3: CASSPRASGRASRSYEQYF
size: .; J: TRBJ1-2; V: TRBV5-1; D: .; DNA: TGCGCCAGCAGCTTGACCACAGGGAATTCTAACTATGGCTACACCTTC; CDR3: CASSLTTGNSNYGYTF
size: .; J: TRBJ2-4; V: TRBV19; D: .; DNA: TGTGCCAGTAGCTCGGGGGTGGTGCTAGCCAAAAACATTCAGTACTTC; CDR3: CASSSGVVLAKNIQYF
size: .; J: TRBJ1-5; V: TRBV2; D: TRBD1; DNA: TGTGCCAGCACTTCGGACAGGACAGAGCCCCAGCATTTT; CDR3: CASTSDRTEPQHF
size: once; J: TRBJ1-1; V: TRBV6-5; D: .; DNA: TGTGCCAGCAGTTACCGCACAGGGATGAGAACTGAAGCTTTCTTT; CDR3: CASSYRTGMRTEAFF
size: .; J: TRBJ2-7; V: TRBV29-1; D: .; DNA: TGCAGCGTCGCGACTACCTCCTACGAGCAGTACTTC; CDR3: CSVATTSYEQYF
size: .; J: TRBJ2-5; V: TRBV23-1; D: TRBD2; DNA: TGCGCCAGCAGTCACCATCCCGGGGGGTTGAGAAAGACCCAGTACTTC; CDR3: CASSHHPGGLRKTQYF
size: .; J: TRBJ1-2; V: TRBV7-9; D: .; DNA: TGTGCCAGCAGCCCAAGTCAGGGGCACGGCTATGGCTACACCTTC; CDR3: CASSPSQGHGYGYTF
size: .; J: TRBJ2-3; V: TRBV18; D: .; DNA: TGTGCCAGCTCCAGCCCCACAGGGCAGGTTGGGACCGATACGCAGTATTTT; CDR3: CASSSPTGQVGTDTQYF
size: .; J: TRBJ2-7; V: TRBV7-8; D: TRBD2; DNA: TGTGCCAGCAGCTTAGATCTAGCGGGGGTTTCCGTCTCCTACGAGCAGTACTTC; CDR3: CASSLDLAGVSVSYEQYF
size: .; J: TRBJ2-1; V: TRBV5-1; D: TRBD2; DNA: TGCGCCAGCAATAAGAGACTAGCGGACGACAATGAGCAGTTCTTC; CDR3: CASNKRLADDNEQFF
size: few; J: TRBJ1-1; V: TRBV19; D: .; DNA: TGTGCCAGTACGACAGGTACCCCCACTGAAGCTTTCTTT; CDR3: CASTTGTPTEAFF
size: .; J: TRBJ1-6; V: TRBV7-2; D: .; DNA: TGTGCCAGCAGCGAGGGAGGGGGAAATTCACCCCTCCACTTT; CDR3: CASSEGGGNSPLHF
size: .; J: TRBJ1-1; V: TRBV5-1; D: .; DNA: TGCGCCAGCAGCATGATGGTGGACATGAACACTGAAGCTTTCTTT; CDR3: CASSMMVDMNTEAFF
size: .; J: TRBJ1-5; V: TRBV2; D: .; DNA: TGTGCCAGCAACGTTAGGGGTAGCAATCAGCCCCAGCATTTT; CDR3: CASNVRGSNQPQHF